This TCR beta chain was captured in a study of CD8 T cells in ankylosing spondylitis. General study results and limits: Disease-linked clones bore a CD8+ phenotype and were relatively rare in peripheral blood. Some of these motif variants have turned up before, in reports on reactive arthritis synovial fluid and blood. About 8 highly homologous variants made up a TCR beta motif that seemed to typify ankylosing spondylitis blood.

TCR beta libraries were made by quantitative 5'-RACE with molecular barcodes. TCRdb independently ran MiXCR on the 5' RACE reads; one entry per CDR3 protein. The data hold roughly 14,000 distinct CDR3 sequences, with approximately 3% observed a single time. Germline lookup yields CDR1 SGDLS and CDR2 YYNGEE. Trimming shortened V by 0 bases and J by 3 bases, and 12 bases separated the two germline ends. CDR3 length: 15 amino acids. This clonotype was observed many times. Its antigen is as yet unknown. The chain joins TRBV9 to TRBJ1-1; D possibly corresponds to TRBD1 (5 bases). The source of this sequence is a male donor with ankylosing spondylitis or in good health (not recorded which). The sequenced material came from blood, either unsorted or a sorted T cell fraction (not recorded which). CDR3 region: CASSVVQGRDTEAFF. The CDR3 bases are TGTGCCAGCAGCGTAGTGCAGGGTAGGGACACTGAAGCTTTCTTT.